This is a list of T cell receptor beta chains from one sample in a study of cytomegalovirus exposure and HLA in healthy donors. Clones were sequenced by immunoSEQ multiplex PCR, and TCRdb holds only the in-frame ones, with some missing. Among some 180,000 clones listed, about 84% were seen once. The sample was PBMCs. Source of these receptors: a young woman in good health and CMV-seropositive. CDR3s include the opening cysteine and the closing phenylalanine or tryptophan. The D gene is left open where the match is weak. Clone size is stated in some rows and not others, as once, few, many or a class when expanded.

d_gene,j_gene,abundance,v_gene,CDR3nt,CDR3aa
NA,TRBJ1-4,NA,TRBV5-1,TGCGCCAGCAGCACGGGAGATATGGGTGAAAAACTGTTTTTT,CASSTGDMGEKLFF
TRBD1,TRBJ2-2,NA,TRBV19,TGTGCCGTGGCCCGGGACAGTCTGTACGGGGAGCTGTTTTTT,CAVARDSLYGELFF
NA,TRBJ1-5,few,TRBV19,TGTGCCAGTAGTATAACTTGGGGGGGGAATCAGCCCCAGCATTTT,CASSITWGGNQPQHF
TRBD1,TRBJ2-2,NA,TRBV19,TGTGCCAGTAGGCGGACAGGGCAAACCGGGGAGCTGTTTTTT,CASRRTGQTGELFF
TRBD1,TRBJ1-2,NA,TRBV19,TGTGCCAGTAGTATTACCGACAGGGTGGATGGCTACACCTTC,CASSITDRVDGYTF
NA,TRBJ2-7,NA,TRBV6-5,TGTGCCAGCAGGCAGGGCTACGAGCAGTACTTC,CASRQGYEQYF
TRBD1,TRBJ1-1,NA,TRBV28,TGTGCCAGCAGCCTTCGGGACAGGCGTCAAGCTTTCTTT,CASSLRDRRQAFF
NA,TRBJ2-1,NA,TRBV9,TGTGCCAGCAGTTTGAGCTCTGCCTACAATGAGCAGTTCTTC,CASSLSSAYNEQFF
NA,TRBJ2-7,NA,TRBV4-2,TGTGCCAGCAGCCAAGATAGGACTATCTACGAGCAGTACTTC,CASSQDRTIYEQYF
TRBD1,TRBJ1-2,NA,TRBV5-6,TGTGCCAGCAGCTCTCCGGGACAGGGGGCGGCTGGCTACACCTTC,CASSSPGQGAAGYTF